The TCR beta chain described here comes from a study of identifying expanded T cells in peripheral blood. Germline loops: CDR1 SGDLS, CDR2 YYNGEE. V was pared by 0 bases and J by 2 bases, with 4 bases between. This CDR3 comprises 13 residues. The table came from immunoSEQ multiplex PCR; TCRdb's copy has only in-frame clones and leaves some out. Here the sample spans about 80,000 clones, about 90% being singletons. Sequencing was carried out using blood. The V call is TRBV9, the J call TRBJ2-3; D call uncertain. This TCR came from a person aged 18 to 69 in good health. In DNA, the CDR3 is TGTGCCAGCAGCGTAGGAGACACAGATACGCAGTATTTT. Amino acid sequence: CASSVGDTDTQYF.